This T cell receptor beta chain was sequenced during a study of cytomegalovirus exposure and HLA in healthy donors. Notes on the study in general: A missense DCLRE1C variant was associated with V- and J-gene trimming of TCR beta chains in a later analysis, and an independent cohort replicated the association. Previously analyzed data showed that most TCR beta V segments were productive at a frequency of about 87% or about 30%.

Germline V CDR1 and CDR2: MNHNS, SASEGT. The CDR3 contains 14 residues. V was pared by 0 bases and J by 4 bases, with 9 bases between. Notes on this clone: Its target is unknown.

Researchers ran the PCR with 60 Vbeta and 13 Jbeta primers. Sequenced by immunoSEQ multiplex PCR; TCRdb stores in-frame clones only, minus some. The data show around 180,000 clones, 79% seen once. The sample taken for sequencing was PBMCs. The sequence was obtained from a woman between 50 and 59 years old in good health and CMV-seronegative. The chain recombines TRBV6-1 with TRBJ1-2, with a possible D match to TRBD1 (6 bases). In DNA, the CDR3 is TGTGCCAGCAGTGAAGCAGGGGGGGGCTATGGCTACACCTTC. Translated: CASSEAGGGYGYTF.